The 17 T cell receptor beta chains presented below share a single source sample, sequenced in a study of CD8 T cells in Susac syndrome. Random hexamers were used to reverse transcribe the RNA input (about 0.5 to 1 ug). TCRdb fed the immunoSEQ multiplex PCR reads into MiXCR, producing one record per CDR3 protein. The profile shows 250,000 to 300,000 distinct CDR3 sequences, roughly 85% of them singletons. What was sequenced was CD8+ T cells from PBMCs. These receptors all come from a human donor with multiple sclerosis.

The chain employs TRBV9 and TRBJ2-7; D may match TRBD1 or TRBD2 (6 bases each). With 4 bases removed from V and 3 bases from J, the gap between germline ends came to 17 bases. The CDR3 has 15 amino acids. Germline V lookup: CDR1 SGDLS, CDR2 YYNGEE. The CDR3 bases are TGTGCCAGCAGCCGACCTGGGGGGCCGCTCTACGAGCAGTACTTC. Its protein is CASSRPGGPLYEQYF.

V gene TRBV27 combines with J gene TRBJ1-5, with D possibly matching TRBD1 (6 bases). Trimming cost V 5 bases and J 9 bases, with 32 bases left between them. There are 19 residues in the CDR3. Germline V lookup: CDR1 MNHEY, CDR2 SMNVEV (reference sequence). The CDR3 DNA reads TGTGCCAGCAGTCCAATGGTAGGACAGTGGTTTTCCGGGACCGCGCCCCAGCATTTT. It is translated as CASSPMVGQWFSGTAPQHF.

V usage is TRBV10-3 and J usage is TRBJ2-1; possible D gene TRBD2, 5 bases. Trimming stripped 8 bases from V and 8 bases from J, with 13 bases between. The CDR3 has 12 amino acids. The V gene's germline CDR1 is ENHRY and CDR2 SYGVKD. Here the CDR3 reads CAIQERSDEQFF. The CDR3 DNA sequence: TGTGCCATCCAGGAGCGGTCGGATGAGCAGTTCTTC.

CDR3 DNA: TGCGCCAGCAGCCAAGATCGAAGCGGGAGCTCCTACAATGAGCAGTTCTTC. Its translation is CASSQDRSGSSYNEQFF. The chain recombines TRBV4-3 with TRBJ2-1; 8 bases are shared with TRBD2. This CDR3 has 17 amino acids. Germline V gene sequence: CDR1 LGHNA, CDR2 YSLEER. The J segment lost 0 bases and the V segment lost 0 bases, leaving 4 bases of the junction unmatched.

There are a few counts of this clonotype. This rearrangement joins TRBV7-2 to TRBJ2-5; D unresolved. Germline V gives CDR1 SGHTA, CDR2 FQGNSA. The V end lost 7 bases, the J end lost 1 base, and 7 bases lay between the germline ends. This CDR3 contains 12 residues. The CDR3 region has the DNA TGTGCCAGCACCCGTTTCCAAGAGACCCAGTACTTC. It translates to CASTRFQETQYF. The variable domain in full, completed from reference TRBV7-2 and TRBJ2-5, reads GAGVSQSPSNKVTEKGKDVELRCDPISGHTALYWYRQSLGQGLEFLIYFQGNSAPDKSGLPSDRFSAERTGGSVSTLTIQRTQQEDSAVYLCASTRFQETQYFGPGTRLLVL.

The V and J genes are TRBV10-3 and TRBJ1-2; no reliable D call. Trimming stripped 0 bases from V and 4 bases from J, with 15 bases between. This CDR3 spans 16 amino acids. Germline CDR1 reads ENHRY; CDR2 reads SYGVKD. CDR3 sequence reads: CAISESQIGQRYGYTF. CDR3 coding DNA: TGTGCCATCAGTGAGTCCCAGATAGGCCAGCGCTATGGCTACACCTTC.

The V call is TRBV19, the J call TRBJ2-1; the match to TRBD2 covers 10 bases. J was trimmed by 6 bases and V by 5 bases; bases with no gene match: 10. CDR1 is LNHDA and CDR2 is SQIVND in the germline V gene (reference sequence). The CDR3 has 16 amino acids. The CDR3 nucleotides read TGTGCCAGTAGTGTGGGACTAGCGCCTTCCGTCAATGAGCAGTTCTTC. Its protein is CASSVGLAPSVNEQFF.

With regard to this clonotype: Its ends do not fully match the called genes, so a read error is possible. V usage is TRBV23-1 and J usage is TRBJ2-2, with 9 bases lining up with TRBD1. TRBV23-1 is annotated as an ORF whose role is uncertain. The CDR3 has 18 residues. The CDR3 here is CASIQGLTGGQNTGELFF. In DNA form, the CDR3 reads TGCGCCAGCATTCAAGGCCTGACAGGGGGTCAGAACACCGGGGAGCTGTTTTTT.

V and J are TRBV12-3 or TRBV12-4 and TRBJ1-2, with 8 bases identical to TRBD1. V dropped 2 bases and J dropped 8; count of bases not matched to a gene: 10. The CDR3 spans 15 residues. In DNA, the CDR3 is TGTGCCAGCAGTTTACTTTCGGACAGGGCGGTCGGCTACACCTTC. Translated, it gives CASSLLSDRAVGYTF.

The V and J genes are TRBV5-1 and TRBJ1-2; no firm D call. Germline V gives CDR1 SGHRS, CDR2 YFSETQ. The CDR3 consists of 13 residues. V lost 2 bases to trimming and J lost 7 bases, with 12 bases between them. The CDR3 region has the DNA TGCGCCAGCAGCTTCGCGGTTGGGTCTGGCTACACCTTC. The encoded protein is CASSFAVGSGYTF. Together with reference TRBV5-1 and TRBJ1-2, the CDR3 gives the full variable domain: KAGVTQTPRYLIKTRGQQVTLSCSPISGHRSVSWYQQTPGQGLQFLFEYFSETQRNKGNFPGRFSGRQFSNSRSEMNVSTLELGDSALYLCASSFAVGSGYTFGSGTRLTVV.

The chain recombines TRBV7-2 with TRBJ2-5; 7 bases are shared with TRBD2. Germline V gene data show CDR1 as SGHTA and CDR2 as FQGNSA. V trimming: 5 bases; J trimming: 0 bases; junction bases outside the gene matches: 18. The CDR3 extends over 19 amino acids. The CDR3 DNA reads as TGTGCCAGCAGCCGAGGCTTGTACCGTCTGGGGGGGTACCAAGAGACCCAGTACTTC. The encoded protein is CASSRGLYRLGGYQETQYF.

The chain combines TRBV7-6 with TRBJ2-2; D uncertain. This CDR3 contains 15 residues. Trimming shortened V by 4 bases and J by 3 bases, and 12 bases separated the two germline ends. Germline CDR1 is SGHVS and CDR2 is FNYEAQ. This CDR3 reads CASSYWVRDTGELFF. In DNA, the CDR3 is TGTGCCAGCAGCTATTGGGTGAGAGACACCGGGGAGCTGTTTTTT.

The chain has TRBV6-5 and TRBJ2-7; 9 nucleotides agree with TRBD2. Germline lookup yields CDR1 MNHEY and CDR2 SVGAGI. The CDR3 totals 13 residues. The J segment lost 7 bases and the V segment lost 7 bases, leaving 8 bases of the junction unmatched. CDR3 loop: CASKGGRASEQYF. In DNA form, the CDR3 reads TGTGCCAGCAAGGGCGGGAGGGCCAGTGAGCAGTACTTC.

This chain connects TRBV2 to TRBJ1-2, with D perhaps matching TRBD1 (6 bases). Germline CDR1 is SNHLY and CDR2 is FYNNEI. The CDR3 consists of 13 residues. Trimming left V 1 base short and J 8 bases short, with 11 bases between. In DNA, the CDR3 is TGTGCCAGCAGTGAAGGGGGGACAAGGGGCTACACCTTC. Protein: CASSEGGTRGYTF.

The genes are TRBV19 and TRBJ2-4; D unresolved. V lost 4 bases and J 4 bases, leaving 14 bases between the germline ends. The CDR3 has 15 amino acids. CDR1 and CDR2 from the germline V gene are LNHDA and SQIVND (reference sequence). CDR3: CASSTPPTAKNIQYF. The CDR3 DNA follows: TGTGCCAGTAGTACCCCTCCGACTGCAAAAAACATTCAGTACTTC.

This chain joins TRBV7-6 and TRBJ2-1, with D unresolved. The CDR3 contains 12 residues. V shed 3 bases and J shed 7 bases, with 7 bases lying between them. Per germline, CDR1 SGHVS and CDR2 FNYEAQ. DNA of the CDR3: TGTGCCAGCAGCTTGAACGTTAATGAGCAGTTCTTC. It codes for CASSLNVNEQFF.

The chain employs TRBV30 and TRBJ1-3, with 9 bases that match TRBD1. J gave up 7 bases and V 1 base, and 5 bases lay outside the gene matches. Germline-derived CDR1 and CDR2 are GTSNPN and SVGIG (reference sequence). The CDR3 runs 14 residues. CDR3 coding DNA: TGTGCCTGGAGTGGAGGACAGGGGAGGAACACCATATATTTT. Its protein is CAWSGGQGRNTIYF. The full variable domain, rest sourced from reference TRBV30 and TRBJ1-3, is SQTIHQWPATLVQPVGSPLSLECTVEGTSNPNLYWYRQAAGRGLQLLFYSVGIGQISSEVPQNLSASRPQDRQFILSSKKLLLSDSGFYLCAWSGGQGRNTIYFGEGSWLTVV.